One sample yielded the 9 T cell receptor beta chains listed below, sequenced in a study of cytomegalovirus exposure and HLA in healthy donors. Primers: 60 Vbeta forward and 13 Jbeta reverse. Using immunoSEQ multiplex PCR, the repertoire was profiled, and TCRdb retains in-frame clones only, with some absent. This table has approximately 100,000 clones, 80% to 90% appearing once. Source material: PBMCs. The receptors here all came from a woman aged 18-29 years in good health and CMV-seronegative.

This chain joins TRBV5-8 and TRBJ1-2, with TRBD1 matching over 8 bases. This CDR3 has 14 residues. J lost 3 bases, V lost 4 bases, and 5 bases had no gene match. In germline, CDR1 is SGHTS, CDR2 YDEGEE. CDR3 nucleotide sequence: TGTGCCAGCAGCCGCCCGACAGGGGACTATGGCTACACCTTC. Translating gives CASSRPTGDYGYTF.

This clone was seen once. CDR3 in DNA: TGTGCCAGCAGTCTACTAGCGGGGGATTACAATGAGCAGTTCTTC. Amino acid sequence: CASSLLAGDYNEQFF. This chain connects TRBV6-5 to TRBJ2-1; 11 bases agree with TRBD2. This CDR3 comprises 15 residues. V lost 5 bases and J lost 4; bases outside the gene matches: 4. Germline values: CDR1 MNHEY, CDR2 SVGAGI.

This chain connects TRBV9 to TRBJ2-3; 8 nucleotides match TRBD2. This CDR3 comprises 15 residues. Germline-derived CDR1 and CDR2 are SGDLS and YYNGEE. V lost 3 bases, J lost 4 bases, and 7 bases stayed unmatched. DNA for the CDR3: TGTGCCAGCAGCGAAATTAGCGGGGTTTCAGATACGCAGTATTTT. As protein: CASSEISGVSDTQYF. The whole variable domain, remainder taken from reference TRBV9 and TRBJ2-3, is DSGVTQTPKHLITATGQRVTLRCSPRSGDLSVYWYQQSLDQGLQFLIQYYNGEERAKGNILERFSAQQFPDLHSELNLSSLELGDSALYFCASSEISGVSDTQYFGPGTRLTVL.

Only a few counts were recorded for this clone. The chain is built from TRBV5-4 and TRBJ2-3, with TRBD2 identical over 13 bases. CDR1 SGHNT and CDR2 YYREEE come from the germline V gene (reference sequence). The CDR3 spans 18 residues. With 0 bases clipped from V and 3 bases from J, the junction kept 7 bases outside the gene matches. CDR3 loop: CASSLGLAGGGETDTQYF. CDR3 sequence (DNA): TGTGCCAGCAGCTTGGGACTAGCGGGGGGTGGGGAAACAGATACGCAGTATTTT.

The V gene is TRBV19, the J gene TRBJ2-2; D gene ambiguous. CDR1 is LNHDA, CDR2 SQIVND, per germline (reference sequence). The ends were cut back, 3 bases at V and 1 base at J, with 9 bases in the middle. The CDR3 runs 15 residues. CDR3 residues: CASSMRQWNTGELFF. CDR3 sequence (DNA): TGTGCCAGTAGTATGCGGCAGTGGAACACCGGGGAGCTGTTTTTT.

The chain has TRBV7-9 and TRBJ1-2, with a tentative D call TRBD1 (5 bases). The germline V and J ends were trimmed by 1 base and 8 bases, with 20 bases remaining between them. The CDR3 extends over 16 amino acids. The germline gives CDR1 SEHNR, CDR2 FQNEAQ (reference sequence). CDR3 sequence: CASSLESDTKRFGYTF. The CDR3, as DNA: TGTGCCAGCAGCTTAGAGTCGGACACCAAAAGGTTCGGCTACACCTTC. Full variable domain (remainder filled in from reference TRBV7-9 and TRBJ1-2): DTGVSQNPRHKITKRGQNVTFRCDPISEHNRLYWYRQTLGQGPEFLTYFQNEAQLEKSRLLSDRFSAERPKGSFSTLEIQRTEQGDSAMYLCASSLESDTKRFGYTFGSGTRLTVV.

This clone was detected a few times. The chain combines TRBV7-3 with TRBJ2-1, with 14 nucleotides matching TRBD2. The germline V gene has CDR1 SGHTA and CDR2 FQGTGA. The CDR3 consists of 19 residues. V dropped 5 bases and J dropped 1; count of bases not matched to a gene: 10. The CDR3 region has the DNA TGTGCCAGCAGCAATACCGGTGGACTAGCGGGAGGATCCTACAATGAGCAGTTCTTC. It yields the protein CASSNTGGLAGGSYNEQFF.

The CDR3: CASSPELTGITEAFF. The CDR3 coding sequence is TGTGCCAGCAGCCCCGAACTAACAGGGATAACTGAAGCTTTCTTT. This chain joins TRBV28 and TRBJ1-1, with D possibly TRBD1 on 6 matching bases. CDR1 and CDR2 (germline): MDHEN, SYDVKM. The CDR3 is 15 amino acids. With 6 bases removed from V and 5 bases from J, the gap between germline ends came to 19 bases. The whole variable domain, filled in from reference TRBV28 and TRBJ1-1, reads DVKVTQSSRYLVKRTGEKVFLECVQDMDHENMFWYRQDPGLGLRLIYFSYDVKMKEKGDIPEGYSVSREKKERFSLILESASTNQTSMYLCASSPELTGITEAFFGQGTRLTVV.

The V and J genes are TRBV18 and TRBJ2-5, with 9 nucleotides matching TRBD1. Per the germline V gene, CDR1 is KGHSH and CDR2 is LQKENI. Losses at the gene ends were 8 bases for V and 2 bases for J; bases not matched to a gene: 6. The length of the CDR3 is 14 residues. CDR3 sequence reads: CASTGQGWQETQYF. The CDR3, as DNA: TGTGCCAGCACCGGACAGGGGTGGCAAGAGACCCAGTACTTC.